What follows is one T cell receptor beta chain and its context. It lacks a known antigen. Per-base quality was not reported, and no clone a single base away is much larger than it. Genomic DNA was extracted from sorted cells for sequencing of the TCRbeta CDR3 region. The immunoSEQ Assay was used for sequencing of TCRbeta CDR3 regions. TCRdb stores this immuneACCESS table with in-frame sequences only. Part of the clones is absent; in the studies checked, under half of the shortfall reflects unresolved V genes, and no reason is known for the rest. For this sample the table gives about 29,000 clones, of which over 90% were detected only once. Approximately 9% of the sample lies in the top ten. The data were taken from a study of OX40 agonist ivuxolimab in advanced cancers. For context, the study as a whole: Ivuxolimab, which targeted the costimulatory receptor OX40 (CD134), was an agonistic, fully human IgG2 monoclonal antibody. Intravenous ivuxolimab was administered to patients every 2 weeks at six dose levels: 0.01, 0.1, 0.3, 1.5, 3 and 10 mg/kg. Of the approximately 53 patients in dose escalation, some 20 had hepatocellular carcinoma, some 15 had melanoma, 9 had renal cell carcinoma and 9 had head and neck cancer. The dose-escalation cohort was approximately 83% male with a mean age of about 65 years, ranging from 23 to 79. Prior anti-PD-1, anti-PD-L1 or anti-CTLA-4 therapy was permitted, and checkpoint inhibitors had been received by around 39% of dose-escalation patients. Partial responses occurred in three dose-escalation patients: two with cutaneous melanoma and one with hepatocellular carcinoma. The purpose of peripheral TCRbeta sequencing was to test whether ivuxolimab changed TCR sequence diversity and led to clonal T-cell expansion. The monotherapy dose-escalation portion (N ≈ 52 patients) of the phase I ivuxolimab trial is reported in the paper.

The CDR3 measures 14 amino acids from cysteine to phenylalanine. Only CDR3 DNA is held: 42 bases, read in frame from base 1. The trial excluded patients who had a history of autoimmune disease or who were on systemic immunosuppression. Peripheral blood for TCR sequencing was drawn from every dose cohort at baseline, at cycle 4 day 1 and at cycle 7 day 1. The samples were drawn from a first-in-human, open-label, multicenter phase I dose-escalation trial of ivuxolimab. Adults with locally advanced or metastatic melanoma, renal cell, hepatocellular, or head and neck squamous cell carcinoma were enrolled in the trial. Before TCR sequencing, CD4+ and CD8+ T cells were separately sorted from peripheral blood. Results the study describes overall, beyond this receptor: Antigen specificity was not determined for the clonally expanded peripheral T cells. After ivuxolimab, expanded clones were on average more numerous among CD8+ T cells than among CD4+ T cells. At doses of 0.1 to 3.0 mg/kg, clonal expansion of both CD4+ and CD8+ T cells in blood was seen between baseline and week 6. Low levels of normalized T-cell clonal expansion were also seen in some nonresponding patients. In partial responders in the 0.1-3.0 mg/kg groups, normalized peripheral clonal expansion was found to be among the lowest, especially among CD8+ T cells.

The sequenced sample was CD4+ or CD8+ T cells sorted from blood, obtained in a trial of the OX40 agonist ivuxolimab. The chain uses TRBV7-5 and TRBJ2-2; no check of the table's D call, TRBD2, against the DNA was made. TRBV7-5 is recorded as a pseudogene. This clonotype originated in an adult with an advanced solid tumor such as melanoma, head and neck, liver or kidney cancer. The CDR3 amino acid sequence is: CARSFRTYHRGAVF. The DNA sequence is as follows: TGTGCCAGAAGCTTTAGGACTTACCACCGGGGAGCTGTTTTT.